The rows below give T cell receptor beta chains drawn from one sample of a study of cytomegalovirus exposure and HLA in healthy donors. Only in-frame clones appear in the TCRdb table, and some are missing; sequencing was by immunoSEQ multiplex PCR. The sample includes 150,000 to 200,000 clones, roughly 80% of them seen just once. What was sequenced was PBMCs. The receptors stem from a man in his fifties or sixties in good health and CMV-seropositive. The CDR3 runs from the conserved cysteine through the conserved F or W. The D gene is left open where the match is weak. Clone size appears in some rows only: once, few, many, or a class for an expanded clone.

j_gene | abundance | d_gene | v_gene | CDR3aa | CDR3nt
TRBJ1-2 | NA | NA | TRBV9 | CASSVGATAYNYGYTF | TGTGCCAGCAGCGTAGGGGCGACAGCTTATAACTATGGCTACACCTTC
TRBJ1-2 | NA | TRBD1 | TRBV28 | CASSSDRMSYTF | TGTGCCAGCAGTTCGGACAGGATGAGCTACACCTTC
TRBJ2-7 | NA | TRBD2 | TRBV4-3 | CASSQGGLAGVYEQYF | TGCGCCAGCAGCCAGGGCGGACTAGCGGGAGTCTACGAGCAGTACTTC
TRBJ2-7 | once | TRBD1 | TRBV18 | CASSPTGQGGYEQYF | TGTGCCAGCTCACCGACGGGACAGGGAGGGTACGAGCAGTACTTC
TRBJ1-1 | once | NA | TRBV4-1 | CASSQNPGVNTEAFF | TGCGCCAGCAGCCAAAACCCGGGAGTGAACACTGAAGCTTTCTTT
TRBJ1-3 | NA | TRBD1 | TRBV30 | CAWRGTGGNTIYF | TGTGCCTGGAGGGGGACAGGGGGAAACACCATATATTTT
TRBJ2-1 | NA | NA | TRBV4-3 | CASSQDGTSYNEQFF | TGCGCCAGCAGCCAAGATGGGACTTCCTACAATGAGCAGTTCTTC
TRBJ2-1 | NA | NA | TRBV10-3 | CAISAGQWKVDNEQFF | TGTGCCATCAGCGCGGGACAGTGGAAAGTGGACAATGAGCAGTTCTTC
TRBJ1-2 | few | TRBD1 | TRBV30 | CAWSVQGAYGYTF | TGTGCCTGGAGTGTGCAGGGGGCCTATGGCTACACCTTC
TRBJ1-1 | once | TRBD1 | TRBV6-6 | CASRWTGVTEAFF | TGTGCCAGCAGATGGACAGGGGTCACTGAAGCTTTCTTT
TRBJ1-2 | NA | NA | TRBV7-2 | CASSSRLNYGYTF | TGTGCCAGCAGCTCGAGACTTAACTATGGCTACACCTTC
TRBJ1-3 | NA | TRBD1 | TRBV6-5 | CASSYSDRISGNTIYF | TGTGCCAGCAGTTACTCGGACAGGATCTCTGGAAACACCATATATTTT
TRBJ2-7 | NA | NA | TRBV5-1 | CASSLEQGRYEQYF | TGCGCCAGCAGCTTGGAGCAGGGCCGGTACGAGCAGTACTTC
TRBJ1-1 | NA | TRBD1 | TRBV15 | CATSDRGLKTEAFF | TGTGCCACCAGCGACAGGGGTTTAAAGACTGAAGCTTTCTTT
TRBJ2-3 | NA | TRBD2 | TRBV10-1 | CASGEVSGGPLGTDTQYF | TGCGCCAGTGGGGAGGTTAGCGGGGGGCCCCTGGGCACAGATACGCAGTATTTT
TRBJ2-7 | few | TRBD1 | TRBV5-1 | CASSLGTGISYEQYF | TGCGCCAGCAGCCTCGGGACAGGGATTTCCTACGAGCAGTACTTC
TRBJ2-5 | NA | NA | TRBV7-7 | CASSDSSGTQYF | TGTGCTAGCAGCGACAGCTCAGGAACCCAGTACTTC
TRBJ2-3 | NA | NA | TRBV7-9 | CAGTTSSSTDTQYF | TGTGCCGGAACTACTAGTTCGAGCACAGATACGCAGTATTTT
TRBJ2-1 | once | NA | TRBV29-1 | CSVEGYGRAPTSQFF | TGCAGCGTTGAGGGCTATGGGCGGGCTCCAACTTCGCAGTTCTTC
TRBJ1-1 | NA | NA | TRBV5-1 | CASSRSLTGPTEAFF | TGCGCCAGCAGCCGCAGCCTAACAGGGCCCACTGAAGCTTTCTTT
TRBJ2-2 | NA | TRBD1 | TRBV7-8 | CASSHRGRTGELFF | TGTGCCAGCAGCCACAGGGGGCGGACCGGGGAGCTGTTTTTT
TRBJ2-7 | few | NA | TRBV11-3 | CASSLGQSYEQYF | TGTGCCAGCAGCTTAGGGCAATCCTACGAGCAGTACTTC
TRBJ2-7 | NA | TRBD2 | TRBV25-1 | CASSESMVAGGRAYEQYF | TGTGCCAGCAGTGAATCGATGGTAGCGGGGGGCCGGGCCTACGAGCAGTACTTC
TRBJ2-2 | NA | TRBD1 | TRBV6-5 | CASSRDRADGELFF | TGTGCCAGCAGTCGGGACAGGGCTGACGGGGAGCTGTTTTTT
TRBJ1-4 | NA | TRBD1 | TRBV6-6 | CASSNHPGQGDEKLFF | TGTGCCAGCAGTAACCACCCGGGACAGGGAGACGAAAAACTGTTTTTT
TRBJ2-1 | NA | TRBD2 | TRBV7-2 | CASSSRTRQGNEQFF | TGTGCCAGCAGCTCCCGGACTAGACAAGGCAATGAGCAGTTCTTC
TRBJ2-1 | NA | TRBD2 | TRBV6-6 | CASSYPSGSRDEQFF | TGTGCCAGCAGTTACCCTAGCGGGAGTCGGGATGAGCAGTTCTTC
TRBJ2-2 | NA | NA | TRBV9 | CASSVTSPANTGELFF | TGTGCCAGCAGCGTGACTAGTCCCGCGAACACCGGGGAGCTGTTTTTT
TRBJ2-7 | NA | TRBD2 | TRBV5-1 | CATAPLAGAEYEQYF | TGCGCCACCGCCCCGTTAGCGGGAGCGGAGTACGAGCAGTACTTC
TRBJ1-5 | NA | NA | TRBV28 | CASSLVDNFGNQPQHF | TGTGCCAGCAGTTTAGTAGATAATTTTGGCAATCAGCCCCAGCATTTT
TRBJ2-1 | NA | NA | TRBV5-1 | CASSLLTGVRLNEQFF | TGCGCCAGCAGCTTACTAACAGGAGTTAGGCTCAATGAGCAGTTCTTC
TRBJ1-6 | NA | NA | TRBV6-5 | CASSFTAGDSPLHF | TGTGCCAGCAGTTTCACGGCAGGGGATTCACCCCTCCACTTT
TRBJ2-1 | NA | TRBD2 | TRBV5-6 | CASSRSGRLDEQFF | TGTGCCAGCAGTCGTTCCGGGAGGCTGGATGAGCAGTTCTTC
TRBJ1-6 | NA | TRBD1 | TRBV19 | CASRGGGRRDFGVHF | TGTGCCAGTAGAGGGGGCGGACGACGGGACTTTGGAGTCCACTTT
TRBJ2-1 | NA | TRBD2 | TRBV28 | CASTTPRLAPLNEQFF | TGTGCCAGCACCACTCCGAGACTAGCTCCTCTCAATGAGCAGTTCTTC
TRBJ2-3 | NA | TRBD2 | TRBV7-8 | CASSNRGLAGGSSTDTQYF | TGTGCCAGCAGCAATAGGGGACTAGCGGGGGGCTCTAGCACAGATACGCAGTATTTT
TRBJ2-1 | NA | TRBD2 | TRBV15 | CATRRTSGSLYNEQFF | TGTGCCACCAGGAGGACTAGCGGGAGCCTCTACAATGAGCAGTTCTTC
TRBJ2-2 | NA | TRBD1 | TRBV28 | CASSSTGTPGELFF | TGTGCCAGCAGTTCGACAGGGACCCCCGGGGAGCTGTTTTTT
TRBJ2-1 | NA | TRBD2 | TRBV19 | CASSTGTSGYNEQFF | TGTGCCAGTAGTACGGGGACTAGCGGGTACAATGAGCAGTTCTTC
TRBJ1-2 | once | NA | TRBV19 | CASSIDRDYGYTF | TGTGCCAGTAGTATCGACAGAGACTATGGCTACACCTTC
TRBJ2-1 | NA | TRBD2 | TRBV6-5 | CASSHQTSGRGEQFF | TGTGCCAGCAGCCACCAGACTAGCGGGAGGGGAGAGCAGTTCTTC